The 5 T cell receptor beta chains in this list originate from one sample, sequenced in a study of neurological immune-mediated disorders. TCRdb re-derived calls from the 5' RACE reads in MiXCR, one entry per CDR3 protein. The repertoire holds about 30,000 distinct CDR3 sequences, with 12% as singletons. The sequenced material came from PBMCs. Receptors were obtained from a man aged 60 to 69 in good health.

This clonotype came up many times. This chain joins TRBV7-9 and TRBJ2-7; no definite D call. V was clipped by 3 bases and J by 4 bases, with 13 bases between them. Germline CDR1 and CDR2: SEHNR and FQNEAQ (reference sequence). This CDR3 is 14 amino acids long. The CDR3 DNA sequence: TGTGCCAGCAGCTTTCAAGGATCTCCATACGAGCAGTACTTC. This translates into CASSFQGSPYEQYF.

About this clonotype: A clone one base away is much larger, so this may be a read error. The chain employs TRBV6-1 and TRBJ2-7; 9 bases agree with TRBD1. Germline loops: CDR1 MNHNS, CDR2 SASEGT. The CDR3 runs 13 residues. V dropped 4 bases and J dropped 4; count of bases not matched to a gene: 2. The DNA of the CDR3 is TGTGCCAGCAGTGGACAGGGGGTGTACGAGCAGTACTTC. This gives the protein CASSGQGVYEQYF.

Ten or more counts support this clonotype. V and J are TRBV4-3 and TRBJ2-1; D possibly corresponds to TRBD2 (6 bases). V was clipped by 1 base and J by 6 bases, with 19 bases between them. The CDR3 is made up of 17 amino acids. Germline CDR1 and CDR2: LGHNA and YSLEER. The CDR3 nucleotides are TGCGCCAGCAGCCAAGTCGAACGGGAGAGCGCGGGCAATGAGCAGTTCTTC. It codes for CASSQVERESAGNEQFF.

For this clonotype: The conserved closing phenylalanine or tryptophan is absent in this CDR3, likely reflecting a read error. CDR3 in DNA: TGTGCCAGCAGCCGACTAGCGGGAGAGGGGGATACGCAGTATATT. It codes for CASSRLAGEGDTQYI. This sequence joins TRBV7-6 and TRBJ2-3, with 12 bases lining up with TRBD2. CDR3 length: 15 residues. Germline V gene sequence: CDR1 SGHVS, CDR2 FNYEAQ. After removal of 5 bases from V and 6 bases from J, the junction contained 6 bases not matched to a gene.

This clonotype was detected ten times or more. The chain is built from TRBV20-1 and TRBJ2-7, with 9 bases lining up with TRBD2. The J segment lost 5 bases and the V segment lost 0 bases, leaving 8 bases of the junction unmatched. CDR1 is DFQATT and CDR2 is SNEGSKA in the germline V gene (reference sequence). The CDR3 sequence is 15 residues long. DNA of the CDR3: TGCAGTGCTAGAGATTTGGCGGGAGGGCTCCACGAGCAGTACTTC. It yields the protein CSARDLAGGLHEQYF.